This T cell receptor (beta chain) came from a study of molecular identifiers for immune sequencing clone quantification. Listed TCR primers, together with previously described methods, were used for the bulk TCR libraries. In TCRdb, the PCR reads were re-called with MiXCR into one record per CDR3 protein. Here the sample spans 300,000 to 400,000 distinct CDR3 sequences, about 20% being singletons. In the sort, naive CD8 T cells were defined as CD8+CD4-CCR7+CD45RA+. Study observations and caveats: Among effectors, clones above 20 RNA copies held over 99% of molecules; among naive cells, under 1%. The study reportedly detected spiked Jurkat TCR RNA from one cell among 1.1 million or so naive cells.

The V gene's germline CDR1 is SGHNT and CDR2 YYREEE (reference sequence). V was clipped by 5 bases and J by 2 bases; unmatched bases: 11. This CDR3 spans 17 amino acids. A note on this clonotype: Its antigen is as yet unknown. A single base separates this from a much larger clone, so it may be a read error.

The TCR originated in a human donor in good health. Some libraries in this study had Jurkat cell RNA spiked in. Sequences were obtained from naive CD8+ T cells from blood, with Jurkat cell RNA spiked in. As for subset: FACS-sorted CD8+CD4-CCR7+CD45RA+ naive T cells. The chain couples TRBV5-4 to TRBJ2-5, with 11 bases fitting TRBD2. CDR3 sequence (DNA): TGTGCCAGCAGAGCTGGACTAGCGGGTATGGGACAAGAGACCCAGTACTTC. Amino acids: CASRAGLAGMGQETQYF.